A single sample gave rise to the 27 T cell receptor beta chains below, sequenced in a study of identical twins. From the 5' RACE reads, TCRdb called clonotypes with MiXCR, one entry per CDR3 protein. The table lists about 530,000 distinct CDR3 sequences, around 22% of them singletons. The same sample was also used in a study of yellow fever vaccine responses in identical twins.

Sequenced input: CD4+ T cells sorted from blood. Every receptor here comes from a woman in her late teens or twenties in good health.

The V gene is TRBV4-2, the J gene TRBJ2-1; D perhaps matches TRBD2 (6 bases). The V and J ends lost 0 bases and 2 bases respectively, with 11 bases between them. The CDR3 is 16 residues long. CDR1 is LGHNA and CDR2 is YNFKEQ in the germline V gene. CDR3 bases: TGTGCCAGCAGCCAAGATTATAGCGGTACCTACAATGAGCAGTTCTTC. It specifies CASSQDYSGTYNEQFF.

The chain recombines TRBV28 with TRBJ2-1; 7 nucleotides align to TRBD1. CDR1 MDHEN and CDR2 SYDVKM come from the germline V gene. The CDR3 has 15 residues. The trim removed 5 bases at V and 6 bases at J, leaving 10 bases unmatched. The CDR3 reads CASSNELGQFNEQFF. CDR3 bases: TGTGCCAGCAGTAATGAACTGGGACAGTTCAATGAGCAGTTCTTC.

There are a few counts of this clonotype. The chain couples TRBV10-3 to TRBJ2-1, with D perhaps TRBD1 (6 bases). The V gene lost 7 bases and the J gene lost 0 bases, with 10 bases spanning the gap. The CDR3 extends over 14 amino acids. The germline gives CDR1 ENHRY, CDR2 SYGVKD. The CDR3 DNA sequence: TGTGCCATCATGGCGGACAGCTCCTACAATGAGCAGTTCTTC. The encoded protein is CAIMADSSYNEQFF.

V and J are TRBV6-5 and TRBJ2-7; D is perhaps TRBD1 (5 bases). The CDR3 has 12 amino acids. The V gene's germline CDR1 is MNHEY and CDR2 SVGAGI. V lost 2 bases and J 3 bases, leaving 5 bases between the germline ends. CDR3 sequence (DNA): TGTGCCAGCAGTTACAGGGGCTACGAGCAGTACTTC. It translates to CASSYRGYEQYF.

This chain links TRBV20-1 with TRBJ2-7; D perhaps matches TRBD1 (5 bases). The CDR3 has 14 amino acids. CDR1 and CDR2 from the germline V gene are DFQATT and SNEGSKA (reference sequence). The V and J ends lost 0 bases and 1 base respectively, with 10 bases between them. CDR3 DNA sequence: TGCAGTGCTAGAGATTACCAGGGTTCCTACGAGCAGTACTTC. It codes for CSARDYQGSYEQYF.

This clonotype was detected only a few times. V is TRBV12-3 or TRBV12-4 and J is TRBJ2-7, with TRBD1 matching 9 bases. There are 16 residues in the CDR3. V dropped 4 bases and J dropped 5; count of bases not matched to a gene: 12. CDR3 protein: CASSSRPGTGSHEQYF. The CDR3 coding sequence is TGTGCCAGCAGTTCCCGCCCCGGGACAGGGAGCCACGAGCAGTACTTC.

This clonotype turned up a few times. V gene TRBV2 combines with J gene TRBJ1-1; D might be TRBD1 (5 bases). Germline CDR1 and CDR2: SNHLY and FYNNEI. Trimming cost V 4 bases and J 4 bases, with 13 bases left between them. The CDR3 covers 14 residues. The CDR3 sequence is CASSGGVSVTEAFF. In DNA form, the CDR3 reads TGTGCCAGCAGTGGGGGGGTGTCGGTCACTGAAGCTTTCTTT.

The sample holds a few counts of this clonotype. This rearrangement joins TRBV7-9 to TRBJ1-5; tentatively, D is TRBD1 (6 bases). From germline, CDR1 is SEHNR and CDR2 FQNEAQ (reference sequence). This CDR3 is built from 17 residues. V was clipped by 6 bases and J by 2 bases, with 20 bases between them. The CDR3, as DNA: TGTGCCAGCAGTACCTCCGGGACACTCTCGGGCAATCAGCCCCAGCATTTT. This encodes CASSTSGTLSGNQPQHF.

The chain's CDR3 is CASRSGPAIQETQYF. In DNA, the CDR3 is TGTGCCAGCAGGTCGGGGCCCGCAATCCAAGAGACCCAGTACTTC. This chain connects TRBV7-8 to TRBJ2-5; D might be TRBD1 or TRBD2, each matching 5 bases. Trimming stripped 6 bases from V and 1 base from J, with 15 bases between. The CDR3 covers 15 residues. Germline assignment: CDR1 SGHVS and CDR2 FQNEAQ. The variable domain in full, completed from reference TRBV7-8 and TRBJ2-5, reads GAGVSQSPRYKVAKRGQDVALRCDPISGHVSLFWYQQALGQGPEFLTYFQNEAQLDKSGLPSDRFFAERPEGSVSTLKIQRTQQEDSAVYLCASRSGPAIQETQYFGPGTRLLVL.

The chain links TRBV28 to TRBJ1-1, with 8 bases fitting TRBD1. Trimming cost V 5 bases and J 6 bases; bases outside gene matches: 11. CDR1 is MDHEN and CDR2 is SYDVKM in the germline V gene. The CDR3 covers 15 residues. CDR3 region: CASSTGQGMDAEAFF. The CDR3 region has the DNA TGTGCCAGCAGTACCGGACAGGGAATGGACGCTGAAGCTTTCTTT.

This clonotype was detected only a few times. The chain couples TRBV6-5 to TRBJ1-3; D call uncertain. V gave up 2 bases and J gave up 3 bases, with 8 bases separating them. Germline V lookup: CDR1 MNHEY, CDR2 SVGAGI. The CDR3 length is 14 residues. The CDR3 here is CASSYKSDGNTIYF. CDR3 DNA: TGTGCCAGCAGTTACAAGTCTGATGGAAACACCATATATTTT.

This clonotype was detected ten times or more. The J gene is TRBJ2-1, the V gene TRBV5-1; 9 nucleotides line up with TRBD2. This CDR3 has 14 amino acids. The germline V gene has CDR1 SGHRS and CDR2 YFSETQ. Germline trimming cut 7 bases from V and 3 bases from J; bases unmatched to any gene: 5. The chain's CDR3 is CASSGTSNYNEQFF. In DNA form, the CDR3 reads TGCGCCAGCTCCGGGACTAGCAACTACAATGAGCAGTTCTTC.

This clonotype appeared a few times. This sequence joins TRBV28 and TRBJ2-3; 7 nucleotides line up with TRBD2. The CDR3 length is 15 residues. CDR1 MDHEN and CDR2 SYDVKM come from the germline V gene. The V segment lost 3 bases and the J segment 1 base; nucleotides outside the gene matches: 4. The CDR3 spells CASSFQRGGTDTQYF. In nucleotides, the CDR3 is TGTGCCAGCAGTTTTCAACGGGGGGGCACAGATACGCAGTATTTT.

The V gene is TRBV12-3 or TRBV12-4, the J gene TRBJ2-1; possible D gene TRBD1, 6 bases. Trimming took off 4 bases at V and 8 bases at J, with 15 bases between the two ends. The CDR3 contains 14 residues. CDR3 sequence: CASSSWTDSDEQFF. Here the CDR3 DNA reads TGTGCCAGCAGTTCATGGACAGATAGCGATGAGCAGTTCTTC.

This clonotype was recorded a few times. This chain links TRBV19 with TRBJ1-2, with 10 bases identical to TRBD1. Trimming removed 11 bases from V and 2 bases from J; junction bases left unmatched: 8. Germline CDR1 LNHDA, CDR2 SQIVND (reference sequence). The CDR3 runs to 14 residues. Here the CDR3 reads CASAGQGRNYGYTF. The CDR3, as DNA: TGTGCCTCAGCGGGACAGGGGCGCAACTATGGCTACACCTTC.

This chain uses TRBV7-9 with TRBJ2-7, with D tentatively TRBD2 (6 bases). Germline loops: CDR1 SEHNR, CDR2 FQNEAQ (reference sequence). CDR3 length: 14 residues. Trimming took off 5 bases at V and 0 bases at J, with 11 bases between the two ends. Here the CDR3 DNA reads TGTGCCAGCAGCAACGGAGGGACCTCCTACGAGCAGTACGTC. Amino acid sequence: CASSNGGTSYEQYV.

This clonotype was seen a handful of times. V is TRBV5-1 and J is TRBJ2-1, with D perhaps TRBD1 (5 bases). The CDR3 has 14 residues. In germline, CDR1 is SGHRS, CDR2 YFSETQ. The germline V and J ends were trimmed by 0 bases and 7 bases, with 11 bases remaining between them. Here the CDR3 DNA reads TGCGCCAGCAGCTTGGACCCAGGGTTTAATGAGCAGTTCTTC. This sequence encodes CASSLDPGFNEQFF.

This clonotype turned up a few times. The chain employs TRBV6-5 and TRBJ2-7; D is undetermined. CDR1 and CDR2 (germline): MNHEY, SVGAGI. There are 14 residues in the CDR3. Trimming left V 0 bases short and J 1 base short, with 7 bases between. The CDR3 DNA reads TGTGCCAGCAGTTACTCGACAAGGTCCTACGAGCAGTACTTC. Translated: CASSYSTRSYEQYF.

This clonotype appeared a few times. This chain joins TRBV6-1 and TRBJ2-1; 8 positions agree with TRBD2. The CDR3 sequence is 16 residues long. After removal of 5 bases from V and 0 bases from J, the junction contained 6 bases not matched to a gene. The germline V gene has CDR1 MNHNS and CDR2 SASEGT. The CDR3: CASSQTSAYSYNEQFF. In nucleotides, the CDR3 is TGTGCCAGCAGTCAGACTAGCGCTTACTCCTACAATGAGCAGTTCTTC.

The rearrangement joins TRBV7-6 to TRBJ2-1; D ambiguous. The CDR3 spans 13 residues. V lost 2 bases to trimming and J lost 12 bases, with 14 bases between them. Germline CDR1 and CDR2: SGHVS and FNYEAQ. The DNA of the CDR3 is TGTGCCAGCAGCTTACCGGGCCCCACTTGGCAGTTCTTC. Translating it yields CASSLPGPTWQFF.

The V and J genes are TRBV12-3 or TRBV12-4 and TRBJ1-5; weak D call: TRBD1 (6 bases). The CDR3 has 15 residues. The V end was cut by 2 bases, the J end by 1 base, with 9 bases between. The CDR3 bases are TGTGCCAGCAGTTTAAGGACAGCGAGCAATCAGCCCCAGCATTTT. Translation: CASSLRTASNQPQHF.

The rearrangement uses TRBV9 and TRBJ1-1, with 9 bases matching TRBD1. The CDR3 sequence is 16 residues long. Per germline, CDR1 SGDLS and CDR2 YYNGEE. Trimming at V came to 2 bases and at J to 4 bases, leaving 9 bases not matched to a gene. CDR3 bases: TGTGCCAGCAGCGTCCCGGGACAGGGTAGGATCACTGAAGCTTTCTTT. It encodes CASSVPGQGRITEAFF.

This clonotype has only a few counts. The chain's CDR3 is CAISIRDRENTGELFF. The CDR3 region has the DNA TGTGCCATCAGTATCCGGGACAGGGAGAACACCGGGGAGCTGTTTTTT. The J gene is TRBJ2-2, the V gene TRBV10-3; 9 positions match TRBD1. V was clipped by 5 bases and J by 1 base; unmatched bases: 5. From germline, CDR1 is ENHRY and CDR2 SYGVKD. This CDR3 is built from 16 residues.

In its sample, this clonotype was seen a few times. V usage is TRBV20-1 and J usage is TRBJ2-7, with 14 bases that match TRBD2. This CDR3 comprises 16 residues. Germline V gene sequence: CDR1 DFQATT, CDR2 SNEGSKA (reference sequence). After removal of 0 bases from V and 5 bases from J, the junction contained 6 bases not matched to a gene. The CDR3 spells CSAREGGTSGSHEQYF. In DNA form, the CDR3 reads TGCAGTGCTAGAGAAGGAGGGACTAGCGGGAGCCACGAGCAGTACTTC.

The chain carries TRBV12-3 or TRBV12-4 and TRBJ1-6; D is uncertain. The length of the CDR3 is 12 residues. V was shortened by 2 bases and J by 9 bases, with 5 bases between the two germline ends. Written as DNA, the CDR3 is TGTGCCAGCAGTTTACCGGGTTCACCCCTCCACTTT. Translated: CASSLPGSPLHF.

V is TRBV11-2 and J is TRBJ1-2; the D is unclear. The germline V and J ends were trimmed by 5 bases and 4 bases, with 14 bases remaining between them. The CDR3 has 14 amino acids. Germline V gene data show CDR1 as SGHAT and CDR2 as FQNNGV. CDR3 coding DNA: TGTGCCAGCAGCCACCAGATCCTCGGCTATGGCTACACCTTC. This sequence encodes CASSHQILGYGYTF.

This clonotype came up a few times. The chain couples TRBV10-3 to TRBJ1-6; TRBD1 is a possible D gene (6 bases). This CDR3 has 17 amino acids. CDR1 and CDR2 from the germline V gene are ENHRY and SYGVKD. V was clipped by 4 bases and J by 2 bases, with 15 bases between them. The CDR3 reads CAISGGGAEAYNSPLHF. The CDR3 region has the DNA TGTGCCATCAGTGGTGGGGGGGCGGAAGCCTATAATTCACCCCTCCACTTT.